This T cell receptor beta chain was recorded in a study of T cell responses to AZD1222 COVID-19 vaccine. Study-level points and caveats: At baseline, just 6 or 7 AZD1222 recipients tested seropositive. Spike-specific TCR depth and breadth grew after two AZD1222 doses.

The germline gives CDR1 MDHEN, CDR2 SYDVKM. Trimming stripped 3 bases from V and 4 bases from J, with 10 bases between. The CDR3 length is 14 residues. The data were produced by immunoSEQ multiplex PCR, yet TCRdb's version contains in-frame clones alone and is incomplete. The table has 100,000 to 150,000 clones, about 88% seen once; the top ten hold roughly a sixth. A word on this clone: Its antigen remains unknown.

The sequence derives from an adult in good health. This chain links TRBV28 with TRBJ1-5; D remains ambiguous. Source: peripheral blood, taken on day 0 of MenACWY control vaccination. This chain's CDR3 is CASSFYSENQPQHF. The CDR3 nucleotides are TGTGCCAGCAGTTTTTACAGCGAGAATCAGCCCCAGCATTTT. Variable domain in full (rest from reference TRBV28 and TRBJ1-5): DVKVTQSSRYLVKRTGEKVFLECVQDMDHENMFWYRQDPGLGLRLIYFSYDVKMKEKGDIPEGYSVSREKKERFSLILESASTNQTSMYLCASSFYSENQPQHFGDGTRLSIL.